This paragraph reports one T cell receptor (beta chain). Its target is unknown. These data are taken from a study of CD8+ T cells in alopecia areata. Findings of the study overall: Especially in alopecia totalis/universalis, lesional scalp showed greater clonality than normal scalp did.

Treatment in this sample: oral pan-JAK inhibitor, 5-10 mg twice daily. Extracted RNA was reverse transcribed, and the resulting cDNA served as sequencing template. Assay used: immunoSEQ multiplex PCR; TCRdb lists only in-frame clones, some missing. Of some 45,000 clones listed, around nine tenths are singletons. V was pared by 4 bases and J by 5 bases, with 6 bases of the junction left unmatched. The CDR3 consists of 15 residues. The germline V gene encodes CDR1 MGHRA and CDR2 YSYEKL. J is TRBJ1-5 and V is TRBV4-1, with 9 bases that match TRBD1. This clonotype was sampled from a human donor with alopecia areata. Material: CD8+ T cells sorted from blood, obtained at week 24, from a patient treated with tofacitinib. CDR3 nucleotides: TGCGCCAGCAGCCGAACGACAGGGGGGGATCAGCCCCAGCATTTT. Its translation is CASSRTTGGDQPQHF.